The source of this T cell receptor (beta chain) is a study of T cells in Graves' hyperthyroidism and ophthalmopathy. In germline, CDR1 is SGDLS, CDR2 YYNGEE. V was pared by 2 bases and J by 4 bases, with 24 bases between. The CDR3 runs 18 residues. Using RNA transcripts as the source, TCR beta CDR3 regions were amplified. In the first-round RT-PCR of the TCR CDR3, the HTBI primer set was used. MiXCR was run by TCRdb on the multiplex PCR reads, yielding one entry per CDR3 protein. The table shows 400,000 to 550,000 distinct CDR3 sequences, with roughly 14% occurring only once. There are many counts of this clonotype.

This receptor was obtained from a woman aged 18-29 years with Graves' hyperthyroidism. Specimen: blood. This chain links TRBV9 with TRBJ1-2; a possible D gene is TRBD1 (6 bases). CDR3 sequence (DNA): TGTGCCAGCAGCGTTAGTAGGGAGACAGGAGGCTCCATCTATGGCTACACCTTC. It translates to CASSVSRETGGSIYGYTF. Variable domain in full (rest from reference TRBV9 and TRBJ1-2): DSGVTQTPKHLITATGQRVTLRCSPRSGDLSVYWYQQSLDQGLQFLIQYYNGEERAKGNILERFSAQQFPDLHSELNLSSLELGDSALYFCASSVSRETGGSIYGYTFGSGTRLTVV.